This TCR beta chain was profiled in a study of blood T cell repertoires in COVID-19. Across the study: T cells, B-cell-depleted T cells, or PBMCs provided the cDNA or gDNA that served as material.

From germline, CDR1 is MNHEY and CDR2 SVGAGI. The CDR3 is made up of 15 amino acids. The trim removed 2 bases at V and 4 bases at J, leaving 4 bases unmatched. Method: immunoSEQ multiplex PCR; TCRdb's copy keeps in-frame clones and lacks some. The table includes nearly 95,000 clones, around four fifths detected once. This chain uses TRBV6-5 with TRBJ2-7, with 11 bases identical to TRBD1. Sequencing was done on a sample of peripheral blood. This sequence originates from a human donor in a cohort sampled during active COVID-19. For the CDR3, the DNA is TGTGCCAGCAGTTACGGACAGGGGGCCCCTTACGAGCAGTACTTC. Translating gives CASSYGQGAPYEQYF.